A selection of T cell receptor beta chains follows, all from one sample in a study of blood T cells in healthy people across ages. From the 5' RACE reads, TCRdb called clonotypes with MiXCR, one entry per CDR3 protein. The table shows about 730,000 distinct CDR3 sequences, with roughly 43% occurring only once. Sequenced input: blood. All receptors derive from a woman aged 55 to 70 in good health. Both conserved end residues are part of each CDR3. The D gene is left open where the match is weak. Only part of the rows carry a size: once, few, many, or a class if the clone is expanded.

clone_size	v_call	j_call	d_call	cdr3_nt	cdr3_aa
-	TRBV25-1	TRBJ2-2	TRBD2	TGTGCCAGCAGTGGATCCCGTTGGGCGGGAGTAAACACCGGGGAGCTGTTTTTT	CASSGSRWAGVNTGELFF
-	TRBV4-2	TRBJ2-1	TRBD1	TGTGCCAGCAGCCACGGGACAGGGAGGAAAAATGAGCAGTTCTTC	CASSHGTGRKNEQFF
-	TRBV5-1	TRBJ2-1	TRBD2	TGCGCCAGCAGCCCGACTAGCCGCCTGACGTCCTACAATGAGCAGTTCTTC	CASSPTSRLTSYNEQFF
-	TRBV7-2	TRBJ1-6	TRBD1	TGTGCCAGCAGCTTAGCCGGGACAGGGGTTAATTCACCCCTCCACTTT	CASSLAGTGVNSPLHF
-	TRBV20-1	TRBJ1-1	-	TGCAGTGCTAGAAGGACCGGGGGAGACACTGAAGCTTTCTTT	CSARRTGGDTEAFF
-	TRBV18	TRBJ2-5	TRBD2	TGTGCCAGCTCACCAGCGGGGGGCACTCAAGAGACCCAGTACTTC	CASSPAGGTQETQYF
-	TRBV14	TRBJ1-6	-	TGTGCCAGCAGCCAAGGGGTCAGGGACTCCTATAATTCACCCCTCCACTTT	CASSQGVRDSYNSPLHF
-	TRBV3-1	TRBJ2-5	-	TGTGCCAGCAGCCACGGCGTCTATGGCAATGAGCAGTACTTC	CASSHGVYGNEQYF
-	TRBV12-3/TRBV12-4	TRBJ2-1	TRBD2	TGTGCCAGCAGCGGCGGACTAGCGGCCGGCTATGAGCAGTTCTTC	CASSGGLAAGYEQFF
-	TRBV6-5	TRBJ1-1	TRBD1	TGTGCCAGCAGAACTAACAGGGGAGCGAACACTGAAGCTTTCTTT	CASRTNRGANTEAFF
-	TRBV11-3	TRBJ2-1	-	TGTGGCAGCAGTTCTCTGGGACGGACCAATGAGCAGTTCTTC	CGSSSLGRTNEQFF
few	TRBV12-3/TRBV12-4	TRBJ1-2	-	TGTGCCAGCAGTGAAACAGCTAACTATGGCTACACCTTC	CASSETANYGYTF
-	TRBV12-3/TRBV12-4	TRBJ1-2	-	TGTGCCAGCAGTGTACGGGGGAGCTATGGCTACACCTTC	CASSVRGSYGYTF
-	TRBV9	TRBJ1-6	TRBD1	TGTGCCAGCAGCCCCCGAGCGGACAGGGACAATTCACCCCTCCACTTT	CASSPRADRDNSPLHF
many	TRBV4-1	TRBJ2-7	TRBD1	TGCGCCAGCAGCCAAGTTGGACAGGGGGTTACCCACGAGCAGTACTTC	CASSQVGQGVTHEQYF
few	TRBV9	TRBJ2-1	-	TGTGCCAGCAGCGGCGGGACAACAGGGCCCTACAATGAGCAGTTCTTC	CASSGGTTGPYNEQFF
once	TRBV2	TRBJ2-3	-	TGTGCCAGCAGTGAGGGAGGGGGGGCTGGAGATACGCAGTATTTT	CASSEGGGAGDTQYF
-	TRBV25-1	TRBJ2-7	-	TGTGCCAGCAGTGAGGAGGGGCGGATCCACTACGAGCAGTACTTC	CASSEEGRIHYEQYF
-	TRBV11-2	TRBJ1-2	-	TGTGCCAGCAGCTTAGACATTTTTAACTATGGCTACACCTTC	CASSLDIFNYGYTF
many	TRBV20-1	TRBJ1-2	-	TGCAGTGCTAGGGCCGAGGGTGGCTACACCTTC	CSARAEGGYTF
-	TRBV20-1	TRBJ2-1	TRBD1	TGCAGCACAGGGGACAATGGGCAGTTCTTC	CSTGDNGQFF
few	TRBV6-1	TRBJ2-3	-	TGTGCCAGCACCGAATATGTCGGCGGGAACGGGGCAGATACGCAGTATTTT	CASTEYVGGNGADTQYF
-	TRBV7-2	TRBJ2-1	-	TGTGCCAGCAGCGTGAGCGGTACTGGGGAGCAGTTCTTC	CASSVSGTGEQFF
few	TRBV19	TRBJ2-7	-	TGTGCCAGTCGCCAGGGTCACGAGCAGTACTTC	CASRQGHEQYF
few	TRBV20-1	TRBJ2-1	TRBD2	TGCAGTGCCTCGCCGGTAGCGGGGGGGCGGAATGAGCAGTTCTTC	CSASPVAGGRNEQFF
few	TRBV3-1	TRBJ1-2	TRBD1	TGTGCCAGCAGCCAAGAAGGAAACAGGGGATATGGCTACACCTTC	CASSQEGNRGYGYTF
-	TRBV20-1	TRBJ2-2	-	TGCAGTGCCGACGGTCCTCTTGGCACCGGGGAGCTGTTTTTT	CSADGPLGTGELFF
-	TRBV10-3	TRBJ1-6	-	TGTGCCATCAGTGAGTCGGAAGTCCTCTATAATTCACCCCTCCACTTT	CAISESEVLYNSPLHF
-	TRBV3-1	TRBJ2-6	-	TGTGCCAGCAGTATCTACAGTACTGGGGCCAACGCCCTGACTTTC	CASSIYSTGANALTF
-	TRBV24-1	TRBJ2-1	-	TGTGCCACCAGTGATTCGAAGGGTCGGGCGGATGAGCAGTTCTTC	CATSDSKGRADEQFF
-	TRBV3-1	TRBJ2-1	TRBD2	TGTGCCAGCAGCCCACACGAAGCGGGAGGGCCTGGTGAGCAGTTCTTC	CASSPHEAGGPGEQFF
-	TRBV6-2/TRBV6-3	TRBJ2-3	TRBD2	TGTGCCAGCAGTTACGTCTCGGGAGGGCCCACAGATACGCAGTATTTT	CASSYVSGGPTDTQYF
few	TRBV4-1	TRBJ2-3	-	TGCGCCAGCAGCCAGGGGTGGCAGTCCACAGATACGCAGTATTTT	CASSQGWQSTDTQYF
few	TRBV7-2	TRBJ2-7	TRBD2	TGTGCCAGCAGCTTAGCAGGGACTAACTACGAGCAGTACTTC	CASSLAGTNYEQYF
once	TRBV6-2/TRBV6-3	TRBJ2-7	TRBD2	TGTGCCAGCAGTTACCAAAGTAAGCGGGAGGGCCTTCGGGGTGAGCAGTACTTC	CASSYQSKREGLRGEQYF
many	TRBV20-1	TRBJ1-6	TRBD1	TGCAGTGCGTCCGTCGACAGGGGCCGAACCCCGGTGCATAATTCACCCCTCCACTTT	CSASVDRGRTPVHNSPLHF
-	TRBV7-3	TRBJ2-7	-	TGTGCCAGCAGCCCCCAAGGGTCGGGGGTGGGCTACAATGAGCAGTACTTC	CASSPQGSGVGYNEQYF
few	TRBV6-2/TRBV6-3	TRBJ2-7	TRBD2	TGTGCCAGCAGTTACTCGTTTCGGGACTACTCCTACGAGCAGTACTTC	CASSYSFRDYSYEQYF
-	TRBV20-1	TRBJ2-7	-	TGCAGTGCTGAGGGCGAAGGTAGCGGATACAATGAGCAGTACTTC	CSAEGEGSGYNEQYF
-	TRBV9	TRBJ2-3	TRBD2	TGTGCCAGCAGCGTAGAGAGCGGGAGAAGGGGAAATACGCAGTATTTT	CASSVESGRRGNTQYF
-	TRBV18	TRBJ2-3	-	TGTGCCAGCTCAAGGGGGGGGACCTCTACAGATACGCAGTATTTT	CASSRGGTSTDTQYF
-	TRBV28	TRBJ2-5	-	TGTGCCAGCAGTCCAGGACAGGGAAAAGCTAGCGGGCAAGCCTCCTACAATGAACAGTACTTC	CASSPGQGKASGQASYNEQYF
-	TRBV12-3/TRBV12-4	TRBJ1-2	-	TGTGCCACCCGAGGGACCCCGGTGGGTGGCTACACCTTC	CATRGTPVGGYTF
few	TRBV12-3/TRBV12-4	TRBJ2-3	-	TGTGCCAGCGGTCCAGGGGGGAGCACAGATACGCAGTATTTT	CASGPGGSTDTQYF
-	TRBV11-2	TRBJ2-7	-	TGTGCCAGCAGCTTAGTTGTTCAGGAGCAGTACTTC	CASSLVVQEQYF